Presented here are 24 T cell receptor beta chains from one specimen sequenced in a study of cytomegalovirus exposure and HLA in healthy donors. PCR primers comprised 60 Vbeta and 13 Jbeta primers. Generated by immunoSEQ multiplex PCR, the TCRdb table keeps only in-frame clones and is missing some. The sample carries approximately 56,000 clones, 70% to 85% recorded once. Sequenced sample: PBMCs. All receptors derive from a woman aged 45-59 years in good health and CMV-seropositive.

The chain has TRBV5-4 and TRBJ2-1; D possibly corresponds to TRBD1 (5 bases). The length of the CDR3 is 14 residues. Germline V gives CDR1 SGHNT, CDR2 YYREEE (reference sequence). Trimming took off 4 bases at V and 4 bases at J, with 12 bases between the two ends. For the CDR3, the DNA is TGTGCCAGCAGCGGGGCGGTTCGGTACAATGAGCAGTTCTTC. Protein: CASSGAVRYNEQFF.

The chain has TRBV19 and TRBJ1-2; 8 bases align to TRBD1. Germline V gene lookup returns CDR1 LNHDA and CDR2 SQIVND (reference sequence). V shed 6 bases, J shed 7 bases, and the junction held 7 bases outside the gene matches. This CDR3 comprises 13 residues. This CDR3 reads CASSVDRVAGYTF. The CDR3 coding sequence is TGTGCCAGTAGCGTGGACAGGGTCGCTGGCTACACCTTC.

Only a few counts were recorded for this clone. V is TRBV7-2 and J is TRBJ1-3, with D possibly matching TRBD1 (6 bases). Germline-derived CDR1 and CDR2 are SGHTA and FQGNSA. CDR3 length equals 17 residues. V lost 3 bases and J 0 bases, leaving 15 bases between the germline ends. The CDR3 loop is CASSFRGGQSSGNTIYF. Written as DNA, the CDR3 is TGTGCCAGCAGCTTCCGGGGGGGGCAGAGCTCTGGAAACACCATATATTTT.

CDR3 protein: CASSTFKGVGSPLHF. CDR3 bases: TGTGCCAGTAGTACCTTCAAGGGGGTAGGGTCACCCCTCCACTTT. The chain links TRBV19 to TRBJ1-6, with D maybe TRBD1 (6 bases). V lost 4 bases, J lost 10 bases, and 17 bases lay in between. The germline gives CDR1 LNHDA, CDR2 SQIVND (reference sequence). There are 15 residues in the CDR3. Complete variable domain (other parts from reference TRBV19 and TRBJ1-6): DGGITQSPKYLFRKEGQNVTLSCEQNLNHDAMYWYRQDPGQGLRLIYYSQIVNDFQKGDIAEGYSVSREKKESFPLTVTSAQKNPTAFYLCASSTFKGVGSPLHFGNGTRLTVT.

This chain connects TRBV9 to TRBJ1-4; D is undetermined. V was shortened by 0 bases and J by 5 bases, with 11 bases between the two germline ends. Germline V CDR1 and CDR2: SGDLS, YYNGEE. CDR3 size: 15 residues. CDR3 in amino acids: CASSVDGRLNEKLFF. For the CDR3, the DNA is TGTGCCAGCAGCGTAGATGGGAGACTAAATGAAAAACTGTTTTTT.

This chain connects TRBV14 to TRBJ2-1; D not resolved. The V gene's germline CDR1 is SGHDN and CDR2 FVKESK. Trimming shortened V by 6 bases and J by 2 bases, and 14 bases separated the two germline ends. This CDR3 contains 15 residues. CDR3: CASRRIAEPYNEQFF. The CDR3 DNA is TGTGCCAGCAGGAGAATCGCCGAACCCTACAATGAGCAGTTCTTC.

This clone was observed once. The chain employs TRBV6-6 and TRBJ2-2; D might be TRBD1 (6 bases). Germline lookup yields CDR1 MNHNY and CDR2 SVGAGI (reference sequence). V was clipped by 5 bases and J by 4 bases, with 14 bases between them. The CDR3 totals 15 residues. The CDR3 nucleotides are TGTGCCAGCAGTCCCTCGGGACACCCCACCGGGGAGCTGTTTTTT. Residues: CASSPSGHPTGELFF.

The chain recombines TRBV10-3 with TRBJ1-1, with a weak D call TRBD1 (5 bases). Trimming took off 1 base at V and 3 bases at J, with 9 bases between the two ends. The CDR3 spans 14 residues. Germline CDR1 is ENHRY and CDR2 is SYGVKD. CDR3 loop: CAISELDSDTEAFF. The CDR3 nucleotides are TGTGCCATCAGTGAGTTAGACAGCGACACTGAAGCTTTCTTT.

This clone has more than one count but fewer than ten. This chain joins TRBV6-6 and TRBJ1-5, with D maybe TRBD1 (6 bases). The CDR3 is made up of 14 amino acids. Germline CDR1 MNHNY, CDR2 SVGAGI (reference sequence). The ends were cut back, 1 base at V and 4 bases at J, with 8 bases in the middle. The CDR3 DNA reads TGTGCCAGCAGTTACTTCGGACAGAATCAGCCCCAGCATTTT. Its protein is CASSYFGQNQPQHF.

The CDR3 region has the DNA TGTGCCATCATGGGGACTAGCGGGACGGACCCAGATACGCAGTATTTT. It is translated as CAIMGTSGTDPDTQYF. This chain uses TRBV10-3 with TRBJ2-3; 13 nucleotides match TRBD2. V lost 7 bases to trimming and J lost 4 bases; unmatched junction nucleotides: 8. CDR1 and CDR2 (germline): ENHRY, SYGVKD. CDR3 size: 16 residues.

In DNA, the CDR3 is TGTGCCAGCAGCTCAAAGGGGACAGGTCTAGGAGGGGCCAACGTCCTGACTTTC. Translated: CASSSKGTGLGGANVLTF. The J gene is TRBJ2-6, the V gene TRBV7-3; 8 bases line up with TRBD1. Germline assignment: CDR1 SGHTA and CDR2 FQGTGA. The length of the CDR3 is 18 residues. J lost 4 bases, V lost 4 bases, and 12 bases had no gene match.

This chain connects TRBV27 to TRBJ1-6; 10 bases align to TRBD1. Germline assignment: CDR1 MNHEY and CDR2 SMNVEV (reference sequence). Germline trimming cut 6 bases from V and 8 bases from J; bases unmatched to any gene: 13. CDR3 size: 17 residues. CDR3 coding DNA: TGTGCCAGCAGGACAACCTCCGGGACAGGGGAATATTCACCCCTCCACTTT. It is translated as CASRTTSGTGEYSPLHF.

This chain uses TRBV6-1 with TRBJ1-2; D is perhaps TRBD1 (6 bases). The CDR3 loop spans 12 amino acids. V dropped 8 bases and J dropped 8 bases, with 15 bases sitting between them. Germline V gives CDR1 MNHNS, CDR2 SASEGT. The CDR3 protein is CASRGGLAGYTF. CDR3 nucleotide sequence: TGTGCCAGCCGTGGGGGCCTGGCGGGCTACACCTTC.

This chain uses TRBV7-2 with TRBJ1-5; 7 bases match TRBD1. Germline loops: CDR1 SGHTA, CDR2 FQGNSA. The CDR3 is made up of 15 amino acids. The V gene end was trimmed by 3 bases and the J gene end by 7 bases; junction bases not matched to a gene: 9. The CDR3 nucleotides are TGTGCCAGCAGCTTGGAACAGGGGAATCGGCAGCCCCAGCATTTT. Translating it yields CASSLEQGNRQPQHF.

In nucleotides, the CDR3 is TGTGCCACCAGCAGTTCGTACGGGGGAGTGAATGAGCAGTTCTTC. It encodes CATSSSYGGVNEQFF. The chain couples TRBV15 to TRBJ2-1; tentative D call: TRBD2 (6 bases). The germline V gene encodes CDR1 LNHNV and CDR2 YYDKDF (reference sequence). Trimming removed 3 bases from V and 7 bases from J, with 16 bases in between. The CDR3 consists of 15 residues.

The rearrangement joins TRBV9 to TRBJ2-3; 9 bases are a match to TRBD2. V trimming: 4 bases; J trimming: 4 bases; junction bases outside the gene matches: 4. Germline values: CDR1 SGDLS, CDR2 YYNGEE. The CDR3 sequence is 14 residues long. The CDR3: CASSLGLAPDTQYF. The DNA for the CDR3 is TGTGCCAGCAGCTTGGGACTAGCCCCAGATACGCAGTATTTT.

Turning to this clone: This CDR3 is also generated by other DNA sequences in the sample. V usage is TRBV2 and J usage is TRBJ2-7, with a weak D call TRBD1 (5 bases). CDR1 is SNHLY, CDR2 FYNNEI, per germline. The V end was cut by 6 bases, the J end by 3 bases, with 12 bases between. The CDR3 runs 13 residues. CDR3 sequence (DNA): TGTGCCAGCAGCCTTGACAGAAACTACGAGCAGTACTTC. It translates to CASSLDRNYEQYF.

The chain uses TRBV11-2 and TRBJ1-4; D remains ambiguous. The CDR3 runs 13 residues. V was cut by 5 bases and J by 8 bases, with 12 bases left in between. The V gene's germline CDR1 is SGHAT and CDR2 FQNNGV. DNA for the CDR3: TGTGCCAGCAGCCGAAGCCCATTGGAAAAACTGTTTTTT. This translates into CASSRSPLEKLFF.

This chain links TRBV5-4 with TRBJ1-3; no firm D call. CDR3 size: 14 residues. Germline assignment: CDR1 SGHNT and CDR2 YYREEE (reference sequence). The V and J ends lost 5 bases and 1 base respectively, with 10 bases between them. The CDR3, as DNA: TGTGCCAGCAGGAGAGATTTATCTGGAAACACCATATATTTT. Translating it yields CASRRDLSGNTIYF.

The rearrangement links TRBV28 to TRBJ2-2; the D is unclear. This CDR3 has 13 amino acids. Germline CDR1 MDHEN, CDR2 SYDVKM. Between the trimmed V and J ends, which lost 4 bases and 0 bases, there was a span of 3 bases. In DNA form, the CDR3 reads TGTGCCAGCAGTTCTCCGAACACCGGGGAGCTGTTTTTT. Its protein product is CASSSPNTGELFF.

The chain couples TRBV30 to TRBJ2-1; D perhaps matches TRBD2 (6 bases). Germline CDR1 and CDR2: GTSNPN and SVGIG (reference sequence). This CDR3 has 13 amino acids. The V gene lost 5 bases and the J gene lost 9 bases, with 17 bases spanning the gap. The CDR3 loop reads CAWAGMAGTEQFF. CDR3 sequence (DNA): TGTGCCTGGGCAGGAATGGCGGGAACTGAGCAGTTCTTC. Complete variable domain (other parts from reference TRBV30 and TRBJ2-1): SQTIHQWPATLVQPVGSPLSLECTVEGTSNPNLYWYRQAAGRGLQLLFYSVGIGQISSEVPQNLSASRPQDRQFILSSKKLLLSDSGFYLCAWAGMAGTEQFFGPGTRLTVL.

The V call is TRBV7-3, the J call TRBJ2-1; D may be TRBD2 (5 bases). V lost 0 bases to trimming and J lost 7 bases, with 10 bases between them. Per germline, CDR1 SGHTA and CDR2 FQGTGA. The CDR3 is made up of 14 amino acids. CDR3 protein: CASSLTLTSNEQFF. The DNA of the CDR3 is TGTGCCAGCAGCTTAACGTTAACTAGTAATGAGCAGTTCTTC.

This clone occurred a few times. This chain links TRBV25-1 with TRBJ1-2; D perhaps matches TRBD1 (5 bases). The V gene lost 6 bases and the J gene lost 7 bases, with 12 bases spanning the gap. The CDR3 length is 12 residues. Germline V gene data show CDR1 as MGHDK and CDR2 as SYGVNS. The chain's CDR3 is CASSQGLGGYTF. CDR3 DNA: TGTGCCAGCAGCCAGGGTTTGGGTGGCTACACCTTC.

The chain recombines TRBV19 with TRBJ1-5; no clear D. This CDR3 has 13 residues. V was clipped by 5 bases and J by 5 bases, with 10 bases between them. The germline CDR1 and CDR2 sequences are LNHDA and SQIVND (reference sequence). CDR3 nucleotides: TGTGCCAGTAGTTACAGTACCTATCAGCCCCAGCATTTT. It translates to CASSYSTYQPQHF.